This T cell receptor beta chain was obtained from a study of T cells after yellow fever vaccination. Overall study: Fractions with few cells were prepared using SMART-Seq v4 Ultra Low Input.

Trimming pared 2 bases from V and 3 bases from J, leaving 13 bases between. This CDR3 comprises 15 residues. Germline CDR1 reads SGHTA; CDR2 reads FQGTGA. A note on this clonotype: Its target is not known.

TCR cDNA was made by 5'RACE template switching, adding a universal primer site and UMIs. TCRdb re-derived calls from the 5' RACE reads in MiXCR, one entry per CDR3 protein. The sample lists roughly 350,000 distinct CDR3 sequences, approximately 4% seen once, with roughly 25% in the top ten. Study observations and caveats: Abundant clonotypes from the bulk population could get into FACS-sorted repertoires as contaminants.

Sequences were derived from PBMCs, sampled 5 days after the yellow fever booster vaccination. The source is a young man who received the YFV17D yellow fever vaccine. This chain joins TRBV7-3 and TRBJ1-1, with a possible D match to TRBD1 (6 bases). The CDR3 sequence: CASSLEGGPHTEAFF. The CDR3 DNA is TGTGCCAGCAGCTTAGAGGGGGGCCCACACACTGAAGCTTTCTTT.